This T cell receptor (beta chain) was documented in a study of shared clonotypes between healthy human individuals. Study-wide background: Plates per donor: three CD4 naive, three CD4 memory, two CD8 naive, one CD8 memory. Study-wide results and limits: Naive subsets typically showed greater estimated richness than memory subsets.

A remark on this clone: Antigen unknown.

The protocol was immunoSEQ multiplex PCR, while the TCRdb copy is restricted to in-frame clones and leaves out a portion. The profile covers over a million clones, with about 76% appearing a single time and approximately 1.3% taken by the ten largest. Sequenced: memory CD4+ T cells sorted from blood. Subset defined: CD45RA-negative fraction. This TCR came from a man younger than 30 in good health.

In DNA form, the CDR3 reads TGTGCCAGCAAGGCACAAATAAATTCACCCCTCCACTTT. Translating it yields CASKAQINSPLHF. V is TRBV6-5 and J is TRBJ1-6; no definite D call. This CDR3 has 13 amino acids. Trimming took off 7 bases at V and 7 bases at J, with 11 bases between the two ends. The germline gives CDR1 MNHEY, CDR2 SVGAGI.